Shown below are 23 T cell receptor beta chains from a single sample sequenced in a study of blood T cell repertoires in COVID-19. Sequencing used immunoSEQ multiplex PCR; TCRdb keeps in-frame clones, though not all of them. The table includes about 110,000 clones, 65% to 80% detected once. What was sequenced was peripheral blood. These receptor sequences come from a woman aged 55-69 years with acute or convalescent COVID-19.

Only a few counts were recorded for this clone. The chain is built from TRBV5-1 and TRBJ2-7, with a tentative D call TRBD1 (5 bases). Trimming took off 4 bases at V and 6 bases at J, with 11 bases between the two ends. Germline lookup yields CDR1 SGHRS and CDR2 YFSETQ. The CDR3 runs to 12 residues. The CDR3 sequence: CASSVQGSEQYF. The CDR3 region has the DNA TGCGCCAGCAGCGTCCAGGGTAGCGAGCAGTACTTC.

This clone was seen once. This chain links TRBV4-3 with TRBJ1-6; tentative D call: TRBD1 (6 bases). From germline, CDR1 is LGHNA and CDR2 YSLEER. CDR3 length equals 13 residues. Trimming pared 1 base from V and 9 bases from J, leaving 7 bases between. The CDR3 is CASSQAQGSPLHF. CDR3 DNA: TGCGCCAGCAGCCAAGCACAGGGTTCACCCCTCCACTTT.

The rearrangement joins TRBV2 to TRBJ1-4, with TRBD1 matching over 7 bases. V shed 8 bases and J 8 bases; nucleotides not matched to a gene: 14. Germline V gene lookup returns CDR1 SNHLY and CDR2 FYNNEI. The CDR3 is made up of 15 amino acids. CDR3 DNA sequence: TGTGCCAGCGCACCATTACAGGGGCGTAACGAAAAACTGTTTTTT. Translating gives CASAPLQGRNEKLFF.

The chain links TRBV5-1 to TRBJ1-1; TRBD1 matches 10 bases. The trim removed 4 bases at V and 4 bases at J, leaving 10 bases unmatched. Per the germline V gene, CDR1 is SGHRS and CDR2 is YFSETQ. CDR3 length equals 16 residues. Here the CDR3 DNA reads TGCGCCAGCAGCACAGAGACAGGGGGCCGGGGCACTGAAGCTTTCTTT. Protein: CASSTETGGRGTEAFF. Variable domain in full (rest from reference TRBV5-1 and TRBJ1-1): KAGVTQTPRYLIKTRGQQVTLSCSPISGHRSVSWYQQTPGQGLQFLFEYFSETQRNKGNFPGRFSGRQFSNSRSEMNVSTLELGDSALYLCASSTETGGRGTEAFFGQGTRLTVV.

The chain employs TRBV28 and TRBJ2-7; 10 nucleotides line up with TRBD1. The ends lost 4 bases at V and 3 bases at J; junction bases unmatched: 3. The CDR3 is 14 residues long. CDR1 and CDR2 from the germline V gene are MDHEN and SYDVKM. The CDR3 is CASSSGQGRYEQYF. The CDR3 bases are TGTGCCAGCAGTTCGGGACAGGGGCGCTACGAGCAGTACTTC.

This clone was observed a few times. The V and J genes are TRBV7-3 and TRBJ1-2, with 9 positions matching TRBD1. The CDR3 runs to 13 residues. CDR1 is SGHTA and CDR2 is FQGTGA in the germline V gene. With V trimmed by 5 bases and J by 8 bases, 6 bases remained unmatched. The CDR3 protein is CASSPGQGQGYTF. CDR3 DNA: TGTGCCAGCAGCCCCGGACAGGGGCAAGGCTACACCTTC.

This clone was seen a single time. This chain links TRBV25-1 with TRBJ1-1; 8 bases are a match to TRBD1. Trimming at V came to 5 bases and at J to 6 bases, leaving 17 bases not matched to a gene. The germline gives CDR1 MGHDK, CDR2 SYGVNS. The length of the CDR3 is 17 residues. The CDR3 region has the DNA TGTGCCAGCAGTAGAAGAACAGGGGGAAGGGGGGCTTCTGAAGCTTTCTTT. It specifies CASSRRTGGRGASEAFF.

The J gene is TRBJ1-1, the V gene TRBV10-3; D is unresolved. Germline V gives CDR1 ENHRY, CDR2 SYGVKD. V lost 3 bases and J lost 1, with 3 bases in between. This CDR3 is 12 amino acids long. The CDR3, as DNA: TGTGCCATCAGTGACAAGAACACTGAAGCTTTCTTT. This gives the protein CAISDKNTEAFF.

This sequence joins TRBV24-1 and TRBJ1-5; D gene uncertain. The V gene's germline CDR1 is KGHDR and CDR2 SFDVKD. The length of the CDR3 is 15 residues. Trimming took 5 bases from V and 0 from J, leaving 10 bases between them. The CDR3 is CATSGADYSNQPQHF. CDR3 nucleotides: TGTGCCACCAGTGGGGCAGACTATAGCAATCAGCCCCAGCATTTT.

This clone was detected only a few times. The CDR3: CASSQAGQGPYNEQFF. The CDR3 nucleotides are TGTGCCAGCAGCCAAGCTGGACAGGGGCCCTACAATGAGCAGTTCTTC. The chain recombines TRBV4-2 with TRBJ2-1, with TRBD1 matching 9 bases. V lost 1 base to trimming and J lost 2 bases; unmatched junction nucleotides: 3. CDR1 is LGHNA, CDR2 YNFKEQ, per germline. The CDR3 sequence is 16 residues long.

Remarks on this clone: The sample contains more than one DNA sequence encoding this CDR3. This chain connects TRBV6-1 to TRBJ1-5, with D unclear. The V and J ends lost 3 bases and 4 bases respectively, with 10 bases between them. The CDR3 consists of 14 residues. The germline CDR1 and CDR2 sequences are MNHNS and SASEGT. CDR3 nucleotide sequence: TGTGCCAGCAGTGAGTCGGGGAGGAATCAGCCCCAGCATTTT. Amino acids: CASSESGRNQPQHF.

The gene calls are TRBV6-2 or TRBV6-3 and TRBJ2-2, with 9 bases fitting TRBD1. Germline V lookup: CDR1 MNHEY, CDR2 SVGEGT. The CDR3 is 14 residues long. J lost 8 bases, V lost 5 bases, and 6 bases had no gene match. Here the CDR3 reads CASSQNRGPGELFF. For the CDR3, the DNA is TGTGCCAGCAGTCAAAACAGGGGGCCGGGGGAGCTGTTTTTT.

The V and J genes are TRBV20-1 and TRBJ1-1, with D possibly being TRBD1 (6 bases). The V end was cut by 3 bases, the J end by 7 bases, with 12 bases between. The CDR3 is 12 amino acids. The V gene's germline CDR1 is DFQATT and CDR2 SNEGSKA (reference sequence). The CDR3 coding sequence is TGCAGTGCTAGTCCCGGGACAATTGAAGCTTTCTTT. It encodes CSASPGTIEAFF.

V usage is TRBV7-8 and J usage is TRBJ1-5; possible D gene TRBD1, 5 bases. From germline, CDR1 is SGHVS and CDR2 FQNEAQ. The CDR3 covers 16 residues. The ends were cut back, 1 base at V and 3 bases at J, with 13 bases in the middle. This CDR3 is CASSLEKTVLNQPQHF. The CDR3 DNA is TGTGCCAGCAGCTTAGAGAAGACAGTACTCAATCAGCCCCAGCATTTT.

The chain links TRBV9 to TRBJ2-5, with a possible D match to TRBD2 (5 bases). V dropped 0 bases and J dropped 7 bases, with 13 bases sitting between them. CDR3 length: 14 amino acids. Germline V gene lookup returns CDR1 SGDLS and CDR2 YYNGEE. The CDR3 loop is CASSVEGPGVTQYF. DNA for the CDR3: TGTGCCAGCAGCGTAGAAGGGCCCGGGGTGACCCAGTACTTC.

V gene TRBV5-1 combines with J gene TRBJ2-3; TRBD2 matches at 13 bases. V lost 3 bases, J lost 5 bases, and 3 bases stayed unmatched. From germline, CDR1 is SGHRS and CDR2 YFSETQ. This CDR3 has 15 residues. Written as DNA, the CDR3 is TGCGCCAGCAGCTCCACTAGCGGGGGGGGAGATACGCAGTATTTT. Translating gives CASSSTSGGGDTQYF.

J is TRBJ1-1 and V is TRBV30, with 7 bases fitting TRBD1. The CDR3 totals 11 residues. Unmatched junction bases numbered 2, after V lost 3 bases and J lost 7 bases. The germline gives CDR1 GTSNPN, CDR2 SVGIG (reference sequence). Here the CDR3 reads CAWSRQGEAFF. CDR3 sequence (DNA): TGTGCCTGGAGCCGACAGGGTGAAGCTTTCTTT.

The J gene is TRBJ2-5, the V gene TRBV5-6, with 7 bases that match TRBD1. V lost 5 bases and J lost 1; bases outside the gene matches: 5. The CDR3 spans 14 residues. Germline CDR1 SGHDT, CDR2 YYEEEE. The CDR3 region has the DNA TGTGCCAGCAGTCAGACAGGGTCCCAAGAGACCCAGTACTTC. Its translation: CASSQTGSQETQYF. The full variable domain, with the rest looked up from reference TRBV5-6 and TRBJ2-5, is DAGVTQSPTHLIKTRGQQVTLRCSPKSGHDTVSWYQQALGQGPQFIFQYYEEEERQRGNFPDRFSGHQFPNYSSELNVNALLLGDSALYLCASSQTGSQETQYFGPGTRLLVL.

V is TRBV9 and J is TRBJ1-2, with D perhaps matching TRBD1 (5 bases). This CDR3 contains 12 residues. Germline-derived CDR1 and CDR2 are SGDLS and YYNGEE. V gave up 7 bases and J gave up 5 bases, with 12 bases separating them. CDR3 amino acids: CASHTGGYGYTF. The CDR3 nucleotides are TGTGCCAGCCATACGGGGGGGTATGGCTACACCTTC.

The genes are TRBV9 and TRBJ2-3; D gene ambiguous. The V end lost 0 bases, the J end lost 0 bases, and 14 bases lay between the germline ends. CDR1 SGDLS and CDR2 YYNGEE come from the germline V gene. CDR3 length: 17 residues. As DNA, the CDR3 is TGTGCCAGCAGCGTAGTCCGAGGCCCCCTTAGCACAGATACGCAGTATTTT. Its translation: CASSVVRGPLSTDTQYF.

The chain uses TRBV7-6 and TRBJ2-7, with 7 bases lining up with TRBD1. CDR1 and CDR2 from the germline V gene are SGHVS and FNYEAQ. The length of the CDR3 is 13 residues. The J segment lost 6 bases and the V segment lost 4 bases, leaving 6 bases of the junction unmatched. The DNA for the CDR3 is TGTGCCAGCAGCTCACGACAGGGTTCCGAGCAGTACTTC. Translated: CASSSRQGSEQYF.

The J gene is TRBJ2-7, the V gene TRBV28; possible D gene TRBD1, 6 bases. Germline V gene sequence: CDR1 MDHEN, CDR2 SYDVKM. The CDR3 is 15 residues long. The V end was cut by 8 bases, the J end by 0 bases, with 17 bases between. The CDR3 coding sequence is TGTGCCAGCCTCCCAGGGGACAACGCCTCCTACGAGCAGTACTTC. Translated: CASLPGDNASYEQYF. Filled out from reference TRBV28 and TRBJ2-7, the complete variable domain reads DVKVTQSSRYLVKRTGEKVFLECVQDMDHENMFWYRQDPGLGLRLIYFSYDVKMKEKGDIPEGYSVSREKKERFSLILESASTNQTSMYLCASLPGDNASYEQYFGPGTRLTVT.

The chain uses TRBV11-2 and TRBJ1-4; D not certain. The germline V gene encodes CDR1 SGHAT and CDR2 FQNNGV. V gave up 1 base and J gave up 0 bases, with 6 bases separating them. The CDR3 has 15 residues. The CDR3 nucleotides are TGTGCCAGCAGCTTAGGAGTGACAACTAATGAAAAACTGTTTTTT. It yields the protein CASSLGVTTNEKLFF.